This T cell receptor (beta chain) was identified during a study of metastatic and nonmetastatic thyroid tumors. Background on the study: Repertoire comparisons spanned blood and tumor or nodule tissue from malignant and benign thyroid patients.

Notes on this clone: What it recognizes is unknown.

The CDR3 length is 14 residues. Germline V CDR1 and CDR2: SGHTS, YDEGEE. V lost 2 bases to trimming and J lost 4 bases, with 10 bases between them. No patient had received any treatment before thyroid surgery. General study points: A significant increase in TCR beta diversity was reportedly seen in malignant thyroid tumors relative to benign nodules, in blood and tumor.

Per the authors' pipeline: Clinicopathological groups supplied CDR3 differences that were used to build a distant-metastasis classifier for papillary thyroid cancer. With MiXCR, TCRdb reprocessed the PCR reads. In this record, the V and J calls reflect TCRdb's handling and not the investigators' own analysis. The profile shows 20,000 to 25,000 clones, roughly 23% of them singletons. This sequence originates from a female donor with papillary thyroid cancer or a benign thyroid nodule (not recorded which). Some clones in this sample may be carry-over from other donors' samples. This chain links TRBV5-8 with TRBJ1-3; D gene ambiguous. Source material: tumor tissue. The DNA for the CDR3 is TGTGCCAGCAGCTTACCGGGAACGGGAAACACCATATATTTT. Translated, it gives CASSLPGTGNTIYF. Together with reference TRBV5-8 and TRBJ1-3, the CDR3 gives the full variable domain: EAGVTQSPTHLIKTRGQQATLRCSPISGHTSVYWYQQALGLGLQFLLWYDEGEERNRGNFPPRFSGRQFPNYSSELNVNALELEDSALYLCASSLPGTGNTIYFGEGSWLTVV.